Each of the 28 T cell receptor beta chains below was sequenced from the same sample in a study of cytomegalovirus exposure and HLA in healthy donors. A multiplex PCR was run with 60 Vbeta primers and 13 Jbeta primers. Data came from immunoSEQ multiplex PCR; TCRdb stores just in-frame clones and leaves some out. Among about 140,000 clones, 76% were seen once, and the ten largest hold about 3.4%. The sample was PBMCs. These receptors were taken from a male donor in good health and CMV-seronegative.

This sequence joins TRBV27 and TRBJ1-5; the match to TRBD1 covers 11 bases. V trimming: 5 bases; J trimming: 7 bases; junction bases outside the gene matches: 7. Germline values: CDR1 MNHEY, CDR2 SMNVEV (reference sequence). This CDR3 is built from 15 residues. DNA for the CDR3: TGTGCCAGCAGTCCCACGGACAGGGGGCGGCAGCCCCAGCATTTT. It codes for CASSPTDRGRQPQHF.

The chain has TRBV9 and TRBJ2-1; 8 bases line up with TRBD1. Germline V gives CDR1 SGDLS, CDR2 YYNGEE. CDR3 length: 15 residues. The J segment lost 10 bases and the V segment lost 2 bases, leaving 11 bases of the junction unmatched. CDR3 DNA sequence: TGTGCCAGCAGCGTCGGACAGGGCGGAACGGGAGAGCAGTTCTTC. It yields the protein CASSVGQGGTGEQFF.

In this sample, this clone turned up once. The chain employs TRBV7-9 and TRBJ1-5, with 11 nucleotides matching TRBD1. The junction had 2 bases not matched to a gene; V was cut back by 3 bases and J by 4 bases. In germline, CDR1 is SEHNR, CDR2 FQNEAQ (reference sequence). The CDR3 extends over 15 amino acids. The CDR3 here is CASSLGQGVNQPQHF. The CDR3 bases are TGTGCCAGCAGCTTGGGACAGGGGGTGAATCAGCCCCAGCATTTT.

This chain uses TRBV7-9 with TRBJ2-7; 7 bases line up with TRBD1. The CDR3 is 15 amino acids. The J segment lost 3 bases and the V segment lost 5 bases, leaving 10 bases of the junction unmatched. The germline V gene has CDR1 SEHNR and CDR2 FQNEAQ (reference sequence). The CDR3 coding sequence is TGTGCCAGCAGCCTAGGGACAGCACGGGGCTACGAGCAGTACTTC. Its translation: CASSLGTARGYEQYF.

CDR3 bases: TGTGCCAGCAGCGCACAGGGGACTAGGGGGGAGACCCAGTTCTTC. As protein: CASSAQGTRGETQFF. The chain uses TRBV9 and TRBJ2-1, with a weak D call TRBD2 (8 bases). The CDR3 is 15 residues long. Trimming removed 3 bases from V and 13 bases from J, with 23 bases in between. Per the germline V gene, CDR1 is SGDLS and CDR2 is YYNGEE. The complete variable domain, with remaining parts taken from reference TRBV9 and TRBJ2-1, reads DSGVTQTPKHLITATGQRVTLRCSPRSGDLSVYWYQQSLDQGLQFLIQYYNGEERAKGNILERFSAQQFPDLHSELNLSSLELGDSALYFCASSAQGTRGETQFFGPGTRLTVL.

This sequence joins TRBV19 and TRBJ1-4; TRBD1 matches 10 bases. The CDR3 has 16 amino acids. Germline V lookup: CDR1 LNHDA, CDR2 SQIVND (reference sequence). Trimming took 4 bases from V and 7 from J; bases not matched to a gene: 9. The chain's CDR3 is CASSTLTGTGVEKLFF. The CDR3 DNA is TGTGCCAGTAGTACACTCACCGGGACAGGGGTTGAAAAACTGTTTTTT.

Here the CDR3 DNA reads TGTGCCAGCAGCTTACCTGGCAGGGTGGGCTATGGCTACACCTTC. Protein: CASSLPGRVGYGYTF. V gene TRBV7-2 combines with J gene TRBJ1-2, with TRBD1 as a possible D gene (5 bases). The CDR3 covers 15 residues. From germline, CDR1 is SGHTA and CDR2 FQGNSA. V lost 2 bases and J lost 4, with 14 bases in between.

The table lists this clone with a few counts. The same CDR3 also results from other DNA sequences found in this sample. The chain employs TRBV19 and TRBJ1-5; 8 bases agree with TRBD1. CDR3 length: 15 residues. CDR1 is LNHDA and CDR2 is SQIVND in the germline V gene (reference sequence). The trim removed 4 bases at V and 1 base at J, leaving 3 bases unmatched. CDR3 amino acids: CASSSRQGSNQPQHF. The CDR3, as DNA: TGTGCCAGTAGTAGCCGACAGGGGAGCAATCAGCCCCAGCATTTT.

The chain is built from TRBV2 and TRBJ1-2; no firm D call. V lost 8 bases, J lost 2 bases, and 18 bases lay in between. Germline V gene lookup returns CDR1 SNHLY and CDR2 FYNNEI. The CDR3 runs to 15 residues. CDR3 nucleotide sequence: TGTGCCAGCTCGTTTCGGATCGACGGGAACTATGGCTACACCTTC. Protein sequence: CASSFRIDGNYGYTF. Full variable domain (rest looked up from reference TRBV2 and TRBJ1-2): EPEVTQTPSHQVTQMGQEVILRCVPISNHLYFYWYRQILGQKVEFLVSFYNNEISEKSEIFDDQFSVERPDGSNFTLKIRSTKLEDSAMYFCASSFRIDGNYGYTFGSGTRLTVV.

The chain uses TRBV6-5 and TRBJ2-1; D remains ambiguous. This CDR3 is 15 amino acids long. Germline CDR1 and CDR2: MNHEY and SVGAGI. Trimming shortened V by 5 bases and J by 5 bases, and 16 bases separated the two germline ends. This CDR3 reads CASSPGPMADNEQFF. The CDR3 DNA is TGTGCCAGCAGTCCTGGCCCTATGGCGGACAATGAGCAGTTCTTC.

This clone showed up just a few times. The chain is built from TRBV9 and TRBJ1-1; no firm D call. V lost 0 bases to trimming and J lost 4 bases, with 7 bases between them. This CDR3 has 13 amino acids. Germline CDR1 is SGDLS and CDR2 is YYNGEE. The CDR3 loop is CASSVGTSTEAFF. CDR3 nucleotides: TGTGCCAGCAGCGTAGGAACAAGCACTGAAGCTTTCTTT. The variable domain in full, completed from reference TRBV9 and TRBJ1-1, reads DSGVTQTPKHLITATGQRVTLRCSPRSGDLSVYWYQQSLDQGLQFLIQYYNGEERAKGNILERFSAQQFPDLHSELNLSSLELGDSALYFCASSVGTSTEAFFGQGTRLTVV.

V and J are TRBV29-1 and TRBJ2-7; tentative D call: TRBD1 (6 bases). Trimming left V 3 bases short and J 5 bases short, with 14 bases between. This CDR3 has 13 amino acids. Germline V CDR1 and CDR2: SQVTM, ANQGSEA. CDR3 region: CSVEVQGRNEQYF. CDR3 coding DNA: TGCAGCGTTGAGGTACAGGGTCGAAACGAGCAGTACTTC.

This rearrangement joins TRBV5-1 to TRBJ2-6; 7 nucleotides line up with TRBD1. Germline V gives CDR1 SGHRS, CDR2 YFSETQ. Losses at the gene ends were 3 bases for V and 0 bases for J; bases not matched to a gene: 9. There are 18 residues in the CDR3. CDR3 amino acids: CASSYSGQLFSGANVLTF. For the CDR3, the DNA is TGCGCCAGCAGCTACTCGGGACAGCTATTCTCTGGGGCCAACGTCCTGACTTTC.

The genes are TRBV6-5 and TRBJ2-7; 7 bases line up with TRBD1. The CDR3 has 14 residues. Trimming took 5 bases from V and 4 from J; bases not matched to a gene: 8. Germline CDR1 reads MNHEY; CDR2 reads SVGAGI. The CDR3 loop is CASSPPDRAYEQYF. The CDR3 DNA reads as TGTGCCAGCAGTCCCCCTGACAGGGCGTACGAGCAGTACTTC.

The chain employs TRBV6-5 and TRBJ1-6, with a tentative D call TRBD1 (5 bases). Trimming removed 6 bases from V and 9 bases from J, with 18 bases in between. In germline, CDR1 is MNHEY, CDR2 SVGAGI. The CDR3 has 15 residues. DNA for the CDR3: TGTGCCAGCAGCCCGGCCGAGGGCGGGGGTTCACCCCTCCACTTT. Translated, it gives CASSPAEGGGSPLHF.

V and J are TRBV28 and TRBJ1-2; 11 bases are shared with TRBD1. This CDR3 has 15 residues. The germline gives CDR1 MDHEN, CDR2 SYDVKM. With 6 bases clipped from V and 4 bases from J, the junction kept 7 bases outside the gene matches. This CDR3 is CASSSRTGGIYGYTF. The CDR3, as DNA: TGTGCCAGCAGCTCGCGGACAGGGGGCATCTATGGCTACACCTTC.

The genes are TRBV15 and TRBJ1-4, with unresolved D. The CDR3 is made up of 17 amino acids. Germline V gene sequence: CDR1 LNHNV, CDR2 YYDKDF (reference sequence). The V end was cut by 0 bases, the J end by 8 bases, with 19 bases between. CDR3 in amino acids: CATSRDLRRSSREKLFF. CDR3 bases: TGTGCCACCAGCAGAGATTTGAGGAGGAGCTCACGAGAAAAACTGTTTTTT.

Only a few counts were recorded for this clone. This chain joins TRBV7-9 and TRBJ1-5, with a weak D call TRBD1 (5 bases). CDR3 length: 15 amino acids. V lost 5 bases to trimming and J lost 0 bases, with 11 bases between them. Germline V gene sequence: CDR1 SEHNR, CDR2 FQNEAQ (reference sequence). CDR3 sequence (DNA): TGTGCCAGCAGCCTCGACAGCTATAGCAATCAGCCCCAGCATTTT. This encodes CASSLDSYSNQPQHF.

This clone was seen a handful of times. The junction departs from the called germline gene at one end, perhaps through a read error. V gene TRBV7-9 combines with J gene TRBJ2-2, with 8 bases lining up with TRBD1. This CDR3 comprises 13 residues. CDR1 SEHNR and CDR2 FQNEAQ come from the germline V gene (reference sequence). The CDR3 sequence: CSSTDRAAGELFF. In nucleotides, the CDR3 is TGTTCCAGCACGGACAGGGCCGCCGGGGAGCTGTTTTTT.

The genes are TRBV2 and TRBJ1-6, with 7 bases lining up with TRBD1. V lost 4 bases, J lost 9 bases, and 6 bases stayed unmatched. The CDR3 loop spans 14 amino acids. Germline assignment: CDR1 SNHLY and CDR2 FYNNEI. The CDR3 region has the DNA TGTGCCAGCAGTGGACAGGGTCCGAGTTCACCCCTCCACTTT. It is translated as CASSGQGPSSPLHF.

V is TRBV11-2 and J is TRBJ2-2; perhaps TRBD1 as D (6 bases). This CDR3 has 15 residues. CDR1 and CDR2 from the germline V gene are SGHAT and FQNNGV. Trimming pared 1 base from V and 7 bases from J, leaving 13 bases between. CDR3: CASSLAGGSGGELFF. CDR3 coding DNA: TGTGCCAGCAGCTTAGCTGGGGGCTCTGGCGGGGAGCTGTTTTTT.

The chain combines TRBV6-5 with TRBJ1-4; D remains unclear. The length of the CDR3 is 16 residues. V shed 4 bases and J shed 10 bases, with 22 bases lying between them. Germline V gene lookup returns CDR1 MNHEY and CDR2 SVGAGI. The CDR3 loop reads CASSSTTGNNSGKLFF. The CDR3 region has the DNA TGTGCCAGCAGTTCTACCACGGGGAACAACTCGGGAAAACTGTTTTTT.

This rearrangement joins TRBV21-1 to TRBJ1-5; the D call of TRBD1 is as the table states it, not checked on the DNA. TRBV21-1 is shown as a pseudogene. The CDR3 spans 14 residues. In DNA form, the CDR3 reads TGTGCCAGCACGAAAAAAGGGGGTGTCAAGCCCCAGCATTTT. Translating it yields CASTKKGGVKPQHF.

This clone was found a few times. The CDR3 loop is CASMGSYEQYF. The CDR3 bases are TGTGCCAGCATGGGGAGCTACGAGCAGTACTTC. This rearrangement joins TRBV27 to TRBJ2-7, with D possibly matching TRBD2 (5 bases). The CDR3 length is 11 residues. The germline V gene has CDR1 MNHEY and CDR2 SMNVEV (reference sequence). V lost 7 bases, J lost 3 bases, and 7 bases lay in between.

The V and J genes are TRBV7-9 and TRBJ1-4, with 8 bases identical to TRBD1. From germline, CDR1 is SEHNR and CDR2 FQNEAQ (reference sequence). The V segment lost 5 bases and the J segment 0 bases; nucleotides outside the gene matches: 2. The CDR3 loop spans 15 amino acids. CDR3 coding DNA: TGTGCCAGCAGCCCGGACAGGGCAACTAATGAAAAACTGTTTTTT. This sequence encodes CASSPDRATNEKLFF.

In this sample, this clone turned up once. The chain is built from TRBV30 and TRBJ2-3, with TRBD2 as a possible D gene (5 bases). Germline V lookup: CDR1 GTSNPN, CDR2 SVGIG (reference sequence). The CDR3 runs 12 residues. Trimming removed 1 base at V and 10 bases at J, with 12 bases between. The CDR3 loop is CAWSGWRAAQYF. The CDR3 DNA reads as TGTGCCTGGAGTGGCTGGCGGGCCGCGCAGTATTTT.

This chain connects TRBV6-6 to TRBJ2-5; D may be TRBD1 (5 bases). CDR3 length equals 13 residues. CDR1 and CDR2 (germline): MNHNY, SVGAGI (reference sequence). V dropped 2 bases and J dropped 4 bases, with 8 bases sitting between them. The CDR3 is CASSYGARETQYF. In DNA, the CDR3 is TGTGCCAGCAGTTACGGGGCGCGAGAGACCCAGTACTTC.

The V and J genes are TRBV7-9 and TRBJ1-5; 9 bases match TRBD1. J gave up 2 bases and V 5 bases, and 4 bases lay outside the gene matches. This CDR3 has 15 residues. Germline V gives CDR1 SEHNR, CDR2 FQNEAQ (reference sequence). The CDR3 reads CASSPWTGGNQPQHF. CDR3 coding DNA: TGTGCCAGCAGCCCCTGGACAGGGGGCAATCAGCCCCAGCATTTT.